This T cell receptor (beta chain) was documented in a study of fetal regulatory T cell absence and autoimmunity (dated by TCRdb to about 2017). For the study in its entirety: Autoimmunity of the exocrine pancreas was seen in the IPEX patients even though clinical diabetes was absent.

Germline trimming amounts to 0 bases on V and 3 bases on J, with 5 as the count of junction bases outside the gene matches. In the germline V gene, CDR1 corresponds to MNHEY and CDR2 to SVGAGI. The CDR3 sequence holds 16 residues, the cysteine and phenylalanine included. Only the CDR3 region is kept as DNA, spanning 48 bases read in frame from base 1. TCRbeta CDR3 regions were amplified and barcoded by two-step multiplex PCR on the immunoSEQ human TCRbeta survey platform. Sequencing of the libraries was done on Illumina instruments, and IgH was sequenced in parallel from the same samples. The paper's data handling went like this. To remove PCR and sequencing errors, raw reads were filtered against the IMGT V, D, J definitions and then binned using a nearest-neighbor algorithm. A clone was defined by an identical nucleotide sequence, and differential abundance between tissues was tested with a Fisher exact test for each clone at a pFDR threshold of p<0.01. Clones with frequencies too low for statistical inference were excluded by a minimum inclusion filter of 10 in either sample. The immunoSEQ Analyzer was used for pairwise clonal comparisons, while IMGT tools were used to assess gene family usage. TCRdb holds this immuneACCESS table with in-frame rearrangements only. Some clones are missing; in checked studies, unresolved V genes explain under half, and the rest has no known cause. V, J and clone size are taken as reported in that table, and D and trimming were inferred from the DNA itself. Recorded for this sample are around 100,000 clones; roughly 78% of them occurred a single time. Less than 2.5% of the sample rests with the top ten.

What the research found in general, with its limitations: TRB gene family usage was found to be broadly similar between cord blood and pancreas and to resemble published neonatal and adult repertoires. The oligoclonal enrichment was interpreted as support for antigen-driven autoimmunity occurring in the pancreas before birth in IPEX syndrome. Compared with cord blood, the pancreas TCR compartment showed significant oligoclonal enrichment, and some top clones were enriched more than 85-fold.

Repertoire sequencing was done on genomic DNA taken from frozen pancreas tissue. The DNeasy Blood and Tissue Kit was used to extract roughly 2-3.1 ug of genomic DNA from either umbilical cord blood or frozen pancreas. Concerning this clone itself: The target of this receptor is not known. It has no much larger one-base neighbor in the sample; base qualities were not kept.

What was sequenced was pancreas tissue. The sequence is built from TRBV6-5 and TRBJ2-3; TRBD2 aligns with 8 central bases. The clonotype was recovered from a male donor with IPEX syndrome. Read as DNA, the sequence is TGTGCCAGCAGTTACTCGGGGACTAGTATAACAGATACGCAGTATTTT. The resulting protein is CASSYSGTSITDTQYF.